Below are 15 T cell receptor beta chains sequenced from a single sample in a study of cytomegalovirus exposure and HLA in healthy donors. With 60 Vbeta and 13 Jbeta primers, the PCR was carried out. TCRdb's table, derived via immunoSEQ multiplex PCR, lists solely in-frame clones and lacks some. Of roughly 120,000 clones listed, 75% to 85% were seen once; the top ten hold over 2.5%. Sample: PBMCs. The receptors derive from a male donor in good health and CMV-seronegative.

The chain carries TRBV12-5 and TRBJ2-7, with a possible D match to TRBD2 (6 bases). Per germline, CDR1 LGHNT and CDR2 FRNRAP. The CDR3 consists of 13 residues. Trimming stripped 7 bases from V and 3 bases from J, with 13 bases between. CDR3 bases: TGTGCTAGTGATCGGGACGGGGGCTACGAGCAGTACTTC. Translating gives CASDRDGGYEQYF.

This clone showed up just once. The rearrangement links TRBV27 to TRBJ2-7; a weak D match, TRBD1 (5 bases). Trimming took 5 bases from V and 2 from J, leaving 28 bases between them. CDR1 and CDR2 (germline): MNHEY, SMNVEV (reference sequence). CDR3 length: 19 residues. The CDR3 sequence is CASSPLKPSTGLSPYEQYF. In DNA form, the CDR3 reads TGTGCCAGCAGTCCCCTAAAGCCCTCAACAGGCCTCAGCCCCTACGAGCAGTACTTC.

The CDR3 loop reads CASSVAPREKAFF. The CDR3 DNA reads as TGTGCCAGCAGCGTAGCCCCTCGGGAGAAAGCTTTCTTT. The chain recombines TRBV9 with TRBJ1-1, with D unresolved. Germline assignment: CDR1 SGDLS and CDR2 YYNGEE. The V and J ends lost 0 bases and 9 bases respectively, with 12 bases between them. This CDR3 region has 13 residues.

The chain has TRBV7-2 and TRBJ2-3; the match to TRBD1 covers 9 bases. This CDR3 comprises 15 residues. V lost 5 bases to trimming and J lost 2 bases; unmatched junction nucleotides: 5. From germline, CDR1 is SGHTA and CDR2 FQGNSA. CDR3 sequence: CASSRGTGITDTQYF. The CDR3 DNA reads TGTGCCAGCAGCCGTGGGACAGGGATCACAGATACGCAGTATTTT.

The chain recombines TRBV5-4 with TRBJ2-1; D is ambiguous. This CDR3 has 14 residues. V was pared by 4 bases and J by 3 bases, with 11 bases between. CDR1 and CDR2 (germline): SGHNT, YYREEE (reference sequence). For the CDR3, the DNA is TGTGCCAGCAGCGTGAGAGGCGGCTACAATGAGCAGTTCTTC. Its protein product is CASSVRGGYNEQFF.

The rearrangement uses TRBV14 and TRBJ2-7; 11 bases agree with TRBD2. CDR3 length: 18 amino acids. Germline trimming cut 3 bases from V and 2 bases from J; bases unmatched to any gene: 12. Looked up from germline, CDR1 is SGHDN and CDR2 is FVKESK. This CDR3 is CASSHHPLTSGIPYEQYF. The DNA for the CDR3 is TGTGCCAGCAGCCACCACCCCTTGACTAGCGGGATCCCCTACGAGCAGTACTTC.

This rearrangement joins TRBV28 to TRBJ2-5, with 7 positions matching TRBD2. V was clipped by 3 bases and J by 4 bases; unmatched bases: 11. Per the germline V gene, CDR1 is MDHEN and CDR2 is SYDVKM. The CDR3 has 16 residues. CDR3 in amino acids: CASSLIGLVVRETQYF. Here the CDR3 DNA reads TGTGCCAGCAGTTTGATCGGACTAGTTGTTCGAGAGACCCAGTACTTC.

J is TRBJ2-5 and V is TRBV11-3; 10 positions match TRBD1. Germline values: CDR1 SGHNT, CDR2 YENEEA. CDR3 length: 15 residues. V was clipped by 5 bases and J by 5 bases; unmatched bases: 8. This CDR3 is CASSPGTGVWETQYF. The CDR3 DNA sequence: TGTGCCAGCAGCCCCGGGACAGGGGTTTGGGAGACCCAGTACTTC.

The rearrangement links TRBV4-2 to TRBJ2-4, with 8 bases identical to TRBD2. CDR1 and CDR2 from the germline V gene are LGHNA and YNFKEQ. Trimming at V came to 0 bases and at J to 0 bases, leaving 1 base not matched to a gene. This CDR3 is built from 16 residues. The CDR3 region is CASSQDSGVAKNIQYF. The CDR3 nucleotides are TGTGCCAGCAGCCAAGATAGCGGGGTAGCCAAAAACATTCAGTACTTC.

This clone was observed a handful of times. This chain links TRBV9 with TRBJ2-3; TRBD2 might be the D (6 bases). Trimming stripped 5 bases from V and 4 bases from J, with 11 bases between. CDR1 and CDR2 (germline): SGDLS, YYNGEE. This CDR3 is built from 13 residues. CDR3 bases: TGTGCCAGCAGACCGACTAGTGCAGATACGCAGTATTTT. Amino acid sequence: CASRPTSADTQYF.

This clone came up once. The V and J genes are TRBV9 and TRBJ2-3; D might be TRBD2 (5 bases). The V gene's germline CDR1 is SGDLS and CDR2 YYNGEE. Trimming took 4 bases from V and 6 from J, leaving 12 bases between them. There are 13 residues in the CDR3. The CDR3 loop is CASSPQRGDTQYF. Here the CDR3 DNA reads TGTGCCAGCAGCCCACAAAGAGGGGATACGCAGTATTTT.

This clone was picked up a small number of times. The J gene is TRBJ1-4, the V gene TRBV4-1, with a possible D match to TRBD1 (6 bases). Between the trimmed V and J ends, which lost 4 bases and 7 bases, there was a span of 10 bases. The CDR3 covers 13 residues. Germline assignment: CDR1 MGHRA and CDR2 YSYEKL. DNA of the CDR3: TGCGCCAGCAGCCTGTTACAGGGTGAAAAACTGTTTTTT. As protein: CASSLLQGEKLFF.

The chain employs TRBV6-5 and TRBJ1-2; D is undetermined. The germline V gene has CDR1 MNHEY and CDR2 SVGAGI. The ends were cut back, 8 bases at V and 8 bases at J, with 21 bases in the middle. The CDR3 extends over 14 amino acids. The CDR3 loop reads CASHPRWEVGGYTF. CDR3 bases: TGTGCCAGCCACCCCCGATGGGAGGTGGGGGGCTACACCTTC.

This clone was picked up one time. The chain combines TRBV16 with TRBJ2-7, with D possibly being TRBD1 (5 bases). The CDR3 consists of 15 residues. Between the trimmed V and J ends, which lost 2 bases and 1 base, there was a span of 12 bases. The V gene's germline CDR1 is KGHSY and CDR2 FQNENV. CDR3 sequence (DNA): TGTGCCAGCAGCCAAACGGACATCCTATCCTACGAGCAGTACTTC. Translation gives CASSQTDILSYEQYF.

The rearrangement joins TRBV7-9 to TRBJ2-7; a possible D gene is TRBD2 (6 bases). The CDR3 has 15 amino acids. In germline, CDR1 is SEHNR, CDR2 FQNEAQ (reference sequence). V lost 2 bases, J lost 4 bases, and 15 bases lay in between. The CDR3 DNA follows: TGTGCCAGCAGCTTATTGGGGGTGCGGGGTTACGAGCAGTACTTC. Amino acid sequence: CASSLLGVRGYEQYF. Using reference TRBV7-9 and TRBJ2-7 for the parts outside the CDR3, the full variable domain is DTGVSQNPRHKITKRGQNVTFRCDPISEHNRLYWYRQTLGQGPEFLTYFQNEAQLEKSRLLSDRFSAERPKGSFSTLEIQRTEQGDSAMYLCASSLLGVRGYEQYFGPGTRLTVT.